Here is one TCR beta chain with its context. Per the germline V gene, CDR1 is MGHRA and CDR2 is YSYEKL. V dropped 1 base and J dropped 2 bases, with 9 bases sitting between them. The CDR3 runs 15 residues. This sample is drawn from a study of CD8 T cells in Susac syndrome. Random hexamers were used to reverse transcribe the RNA input (roughly 0.5 to 1 ug). TCRdb reprocessed the immunoSEQ multiplex PCR reads via MiXCR and lists one record per CDR3 protein. The profile shows some 96,000 distinct CDR3 sequences, 95% of them singletons. The sequenced sample was CD8+ T cells from PBMCs. The source of this sequence is a human donor with Susac syndrome. This chain links TRBV4-1 with TRBJ1-3, with D unresolved. DNA of the CDR3: TGCGCCAGCAGCCAAGTTGGGTTGCCTGGAAACACCATATATTTT. Protein product: CASSQVGLPGNTIYF.